Below, 28 T cell receptor beta chains from the same sample are listed, as sequenced in a study of Graves' ophthalmopathy and Graves' hyperthyroidism. RNA transcripts were the source from which TCR beta CDR3 regions were amplified. First-round RT-PCR with HTBI primers preceded a second-round multiplex PCR. MiXCR, run by TCRdb on the multiplex PCR reads, gives a single entry per CDR3 protein. The sample yields under 800,000 distinct CDR3 sequences, roughly 20% seen once. The sample consisted of peripheral blood. The origin of the receptors is a woman younger than 30 with stable Graves' hyperthyroidism. Some clones in this sample may be carry-over from other donors' samples.

This clonotype has only a few counts. This chain uses TRBV3-1 with TRBJ2-7; TRBD2 might be the D (6 bases). The ends were cut back, 1 base at V and 2 bases at J, with 12 bases in the middle. Germline lookup yields CDR1 LGHDT and CDR2 YNNKEL (reference sequence). The CDR3 extends over 15 amino acids. CDR3 amino acids: CASSQGGVRTYEQYF. CDR3 nucleotides: TGTGCCAGCAGCCAAGGGGGGGTCAGGACCTACGAGCAGTACTTC.

The CDR3 DNA reads TGCAGCGTTAGGCTAGACAGCCCGACCCAGTACTTC. Encoded protein: CSVRLDSPTQYF. The chain joins TRBV29-1 to TRBJ2-5; D might be TRBD1 (5 bases). Germline V gene data show CDR1 as SQVTM and CDR2 as ANQGSEA. The CDR3 covers 12 residues. The ends were cut back, 5 bases at V and 7 bases at J, with 14 bases in the middle.

In this sample, this clonotype turned up a few times. This chain uses TRBV4-3 with TRBJ1-1, with a weak D call TRBD1 (5 bases). The ends were cut back, 0 bases at V and 0 bases at J, with 11 bases in the middle. The CDR3 loop spans 16 amino acids. Per the germline V gene, CDR1 is LGHNA and CDR2 is YSLEER. Here the CDR3 DNA reads TGCGCCAGCAGCCAAGATCTCCACAGGATGAACACTGAAGCTTTCTTT. Translation gives CASSQDLHRMNTEAFF.

The V call is TRBV29-1, the J call TRBJ2-7, with no clear D. V was clipped by 2 bases and J by 0 bases, with 14 bases between them. The CDR3 has 15 residues. Per the germline V gene, CDR1 is SQVTM and CDR2 is ANQGSEA. The CDR3 sequence is CSVELRGRSSYEQYF. In nucleotides, the CDR3 is TGCAGCGTTGAATTGCGCGGAAGGAGCTCCTACGAGCAGTACTTC.

This clonotype has a count of ten or more. The CDR3 region is CSADSGTRTGELFF. CDR3 nucleotide sequence: TGCAGTGCGGACTCCGGGACGAGGACCGGGGAGCTGTTTTTT. V usage is TRBV20-1 and J usage is TRBJ2-2, with D perhaps matching TRBD1 or TRBD2 (5 bases each). CDR1 and CDR2 (germline): DFQATT, SNEGSKA (reference sequence). V lost 6 bases and J 5 bases, leaving 16 bases between the germline ends. The CDR3 consists of 14 residues.

This clonotype was recorded many times. The chain combines TRBV11-2 with TRBJ2-2, with D tentatively TRBD1 (5 bases). The germline V and J ends were trimmed by 4 bases and 3 bases, with 6 bases remaining between them. CDR3 length equals 13 residues. CDR1 is SGHAT and CDR2 is FQNNGV in the germline V gene. The CDR3 sequence is CASSSRDTGELFF. The CDR3 DNA reads TGTGCCAGCAGCTCCAGGGACACCGGGGAGCTGTTTTTT.

This clonotype occurred many times. The chain recombines TRBV6-2 or TRBV6-3 with TRBJ2-7; D remains unclear. The V gene's germline CDR1 is MNHEY and CDR2 SVGEGT. V was trimmed by 6 bases and J by 1 base, leaving 19 bases between them. The CDR3 is 16 amino acids. CDR3 nucleotides: TGTGCCAGCAGCCTCCCACTATCGTCCAGTTCCTACGAGCAGTACTTC. Its protein is CASSLPLSSSSYEQYF.

This clonotype was detected many times. The rearrangement joins TRBV6-5 to TRBJ2-2; tentatively, D is TRBD2 (6 bases). V was pared by 0 bases and J by 1 base, with 12 bases between. CDR3 length: 17 amino acids. Germline V gives CDR1 MNHEY, CDR2 SVGAGI. This CDR3 reads CASSYSVGLLNTGELFF. The CDR3 DNA sequence: TGTGCCAGCAGTTACTCCGTGGGACTCCTGAACACCGGGGAGCTGTTTTTT.

This clonotype appeared many times. This sequence joins TRBV12-3 or TRBV12-4 and TRBJ1-1; a possible D gene is TRBD1 (5 bases). V was shortened by 3 bases and J by 3 bases, with 8 bases between the two germline ends. This CDR3 region has 13 residues. CDR3 sequence: CASSFGGYTEAFF. The CDR3 region has the DNA TGTGCCAGCAGTTTCGGGGGTTACACTGAAGCTTTCTTT.

The chain carries TRBV6-1 and TRBJ1-6, with D perhaps matching TRBD1 (6 bases). Germline assignment: CDR1 MNHNS and CDR2 SASEGT. V lost 3 bases and J 5 bases, leaving 14 bases between the germline ends. The CDR3 loop spans 16 amino acids. CDR3 loop: CASSEVRGQHNSPLHF. The DNA for the CDR3 is TGTGCCAGCAGTGAGGTCAGGGGCCAACATAATTCACCCCTCCACTTT.

This clonotype was counted at least ten times. The chain couples TRBV5-1 to TRBJ1-1; D is ambiguous. The V end lost 4 bases, the J end lost 4 bases, and 14 bases lay between the germline ends. CDR3 length equals 14 residues. Germline values: CDR1 SGHRS, CDR2 YFSETQ. This CDR3 is CASSTIWGGTEAFF. In DNA, the CDR3 is TGCGCCAGCAGCACCATCTGGGGAGGCACTGAAGCTTTCTTT.

The chain recombines TRBV19 with TRBJ2-7; 10 nucleotides match TRBD1. V was pared by 0 bases and J by 3 bases, with 2 bases of the junction left unmatched. The CDR3 consists of 15 residues. In germline, CDR1 is LNHDA, CDR2 SQIVND (reference sequence). CDR3 DNA: TGTGCCAGTAGTATAGATTGGGACAGGGGCTACGAGCAGTACTTC. Translating gives CASSIDWDRGYEQYF.

This clonotype appeared many times. The chain carries TRBV27 and TRBJ2-7, with 9 bases that match TRBD1. V dropped 8 bases and J dropped 3; count of bases not matched to a gene: 2. The CDR3 extends over 12 amino acids. In germline, CDR1 is MNHEY, CDR2 SMNVEV (reference sequence). The CDR3 DNA reads TGTGCCAGCTGGGACAGGGACTACGAGCAGTACTTC. Translating it yields CASWDRDYEQYF.

This clonotype has a count of ten or more. The genes are TRBV24-1 and TRBJ2-7; 8 nucleotides align to TRBD2. With 3 bases clipped from V and 5 bases from J, the junction kept 2 bases outside the gene matches. Germline loops: CDR1 KGHDR, CDR2 SFDVKD. The length of the CDR3 is 13 residues. The CDR3 DNA is TGTGCCACCAGTGATGGGACTAGAGACGAGCAGTACTTC. Translation gives CATSDGTRDEQYF.

This clonotype was picked up a small number of times. The chain combines TRBV5-1 with TRBJ2-5; TRBD2 aligns across 9 bases. The CDR3 consists of 17 residues. V lost 0 bases to trimming and J lost 5 bases; unmatched junction nucleotides: 11. Germline lookup yields CDR1 SGHRS and CDR2 YFSETQ. CDR3 DNA sequence: TGCGCCAGCAGCTTGGTGGTCGGCGGGGGGGCCTCGGAGACCCAGTACTTC. Encoded protein: CASSLVVGGGASETQYF.

In this sample, this clonotype turned up many times. The rearrangement uses TRBV6-5 and TRBJ2-5, with 8 bases lining up with TRBD1. Germline CDR1 reads MNHEY; CDR2 reads SVGAGI. The CDR3 runs to 13 residues. J was trimmed by 11 bases and V by 2 bases; bases with no gene match: 7. CDR3 nucleotide sequence: TGTGCCAGCAGTTACACGGACAGGGACTCACAGTACTTC. As protein: CASSYTDRDSQYF.

This clonotype was observed many times. The J gene is TRBJ2-2, the V gene TRBV6-5; D unclear. V shed 4 bases and J shed 0 bases, with 9 bases lying between them. Germline V CDR1 and CDR2: MNHEY, SVGAGI. This CDR3 spans 15 amino acids. CDR3 nucleotide sequence: TGTGCCAGCAGTTTTGTCACCGCGAACACCGGGGAGCTGTTTTTT. As protein: CASSFVTANTGELFF.

The table lists this clonotype with many counts. The gene calls are TRBV20-1 and TRBJ2-5, with 7 bases matching TRBD2. Germline lookup yields CDR1 DFQATT and CDR2 SNEGSKA (reference sequence). The CDR3 covers 12 residues. V shed 6 bases, J shed 2 bases, and the junction held 3 bases outside the gene matches. The CDR3 DNA follows: TGCAGTGCCAAGCGGGGACAAGAGACCCAGTACTTC. Protein sequence: CSAKRGQETQYF.

This clonotype was observed at least ten times. V and J are TRBV5-1 and TRBJ1-6, with TRBD1 as a possible D gene (6 bases). The CDR3 length is 17 residues. Deletions cut 9 bases from V and 0 bases from J, with 19 bases between. Germline V CDR1 and CDR2: SGHRS, YFSETQ. This CDR3 is CAIAADRRHSYNSPLHF. The CDR3 DNA reads TGCGCCATCGCAGCCGACAGGCGGCACTCCTATAATTCACCCCTCCACTTT.

This clonotype was seen at least ten times. The chain employs TRBV5-1 and TRBJ2-7; perhaps TRBD1 as D (6 bases). Trimming removed 2 bases from V and 0 bases from J, with 15 bases in between. The CDR3 runs to 16 residues. Germline V CDR1 and CDR2: SGHRS, YFSETQ. The CDR3 here is CASSLQGGGSSYEQYF. Written as DNA, the CDR3 is TGCGCCAGCAGCTTACAGGGTGGGGGTAGCTCCTACGAGCAGTACTTC. Using reference TRBV5-1 and TRBJ2-7 for the parts outside the CDR3, the full variable domain is KAGVTQTPRYLIKTRGQQVTLSCSPISGHRSVSWYQQTPGQGLQFLFEYFSETQRNKGNFPGRFSGRQFSNSRSEMNVSTLELGDSALYLCASSLQGGGSSYEQYFGPGTRLTVT.

This clonotype was observed a handful of times. The rearrangement links TRBV7-3 to TRBJ1-2, with a weak D call TRBD1 (5 bases). The CDR3 runs 13 residues. Trimming pared 2 bases from V and 4 bases from J, leaving 8 bases between. Germline CDR1 and CDR2: SGHTA and FQGTGA. CDR3 DNA sequence: TGTGCCAGCAGCTTAGGGGCAGCCTATGGCTACACCTTC. Its translation: CASSLGAAYGYTF. The full variable domain, its missing parts supplied by reference TRBV7-3 and TRBJ1-2, is GAGVSQTPSNKVTEKGKYVELRCDPISGHTALYWYRQSLGQGPEFLIYFQGTGAADDSGLPNDRFFAVRPEGSVSTLKIQRTERGDSAVYLCASSLGAAYGYTFGSGTRLTVV.

This clonotype was picked up many times. The V gene is TRBV18, the J gene TRBJ2-4; D is uncertain. This CDR3 spans 11 amino acids. The V end was cut by 3 bases, the J end by 8 bases, with 5 bases between. In germline, CDR1 is KGHSH, CDR2 LQKENI. The CDR3 region has the DNA TGTGCCAGCTCACCTTCGGACATTCAGTACTTC. As protein: CASSPSDIQYF.

This clonotype showed up many times. This rearrangement joins TRBV12-3 or TRBV12-4 to TRBJ1-1; D uncertain. The CDR3 consists of 14 residues. V gave up 1 base and J gave up 0 bases, with 6 bases separating them. The CDR3 DNA is TGTGCCAGCAGTTTAGGGGTTCTGAACACTGAAGCTTTCTTT. Its translation: CASSLGVLNTEAFF.

The chain uses TRBV12-3 or TRBV12-4 and TRBJ1-2; a possible D gene is TRBD1 (6 bases). This CDR3 has 16 residues. Trimming took 3 bases from V and 7 from J, leaving 21 bases between them. DNA of the CDR3: TGTGCCAGCAGTTTCGCCCCGAGGGGGGCAGGTTCTGGCTACACCTTC. Protein product: CASSFAPRGAGSGYTF.

In its sample, this clonotype was seen many times. This rearrangement joins TRBV12-3 or TRBV12-4 to TRBJ2-7, with D hard to call. This CDR3 is built from 11 residues. V was shortened by 2 bases and J by 7 bases, with 6 bases between the two germline ends. The CDR3 nucleotides are TGTGCCAGCAGTTTAAGGTGGGAGCAGTACTTC. Encoded protein: CASSLRWEQYF.

This clonotype was counted ten times or more. The CDR3 loop reads CASSQAETVFGNTIYF. In nucleotides, the CDR3 is TGCGCCAGCAGCCAAGCGGAGACAGTTTTTGGAAACACCATATATTTT. The chain couples TRBV4-1 to TRBJ1-3, with a weak D call TRBD1 (5 bases). V lost 1 base and J lost 3, with 13 bases in between. Germline CDR1 reads MGHRA; CDR2 reads YSYEKL. This CDR3 has 16 residues.

The chain joins TRBV19 to TRBJ1-5; D is perhaps TRBD1 (5 bases). The V end lost 7 bases, the J end lost 6 bases, and 10 bases lay between the germline ends. Germline values: CDR1 LNHDA, CDR2 SQIVND (reference sequence). CDR3 length equals 12 residues. The CDR3 nucleotides read TGTGCCAGTAAAGGGGAGGCTCAGCCCCAGCATTTT. The encoded protein is CASKGEAQPQHF.

As DNA, the CDR3 is TGTGCCAGCGCGGGCAGGGGGTTGAGGGAGCCCCAGCATTTT. Translating it yields CASAGRGLREPQHF. The chain carries TRBV12-3 or TRBV12-4 and TRBJ1-5; 7 positions agree with TRBD1. J was trimmed by 8 bases and V by 8 bases; bases with no gene match: 12. This CDR3 spans 14 amino acids.